This section outlines one T cell receptor (beta chain) sequence together with its context. Its target is unknown. These data come from a study of long-term antiretroviral therapy in people with HIV. Runs used v3.0 of the immunoSEQ assay and were done at survey level. TCRdb's copy holds only in-frame clones and misses some; the assay was immunoSEQ multiplex PCR. This table holds about 35,000 clones, 80% to 90% found once. Treatment of all HIV participants took place in the United States. Every sample had 1-10 million cryopreserved PBMC in it before DNA extraction. V was pared by 2 bases and J by 3 bases, with 5 bases of the junction left unmatched. CDR3 length: 16 amino acids. Germline lookup yields CDR1 SGHVS and CDR2 FNYEAQ. Findings and limits, study-wide: Pre-ART expanded TRB clones stayed dominant throughout, though often decreasing after ART. It was not possible to obtain data on ART adherence, viral resistance or therapy changes.

The chain employs TRBV7-6 and TRBJ2-3; 10 nucleotides line up with TRBD2. Sequenced here: unsorted PBMCs, sampled 2.2 years after starting antiretroviral therapy. This clonotype was sampled from a man aged 18 to 30 with HIV. The CDR3 loop is CASSLRLAGVTDTQYF. In DNA, the CDR3 is TGTGCCAGCAGCTTACGACTAGCGGGCGTTACAGATACGCAGTATTTT. Drawing the rest from reference TRBV7-6 and TRBJ2-3, the complete variable domain is GAGVSQSPRYKVTKRGQDVALRCDPISGHVSLYWYRQALGQGPEFLTYFNYEAQQDKSGLPNDRFSAERPEGSISTLTIQRTEQRDSAMYRCASSLRLAGVTDTQYFGPGTRLTVL.